These T cell receptor beta chains were read from a single sample in a study of T cell responses to AZD1222 COVID-19 vaccine. The method was immunoSEQ multiplex PCR; TCRdb's version includes in-frame clones alone and lacks a portion of them. Here the sample spans about 110,000 clones, around 87% being singletons. This sample comprised peripheral blood, obtained 28 days after the second AZD1222 dose. The receptors derive from an adult who received the AZD1222 COVID-19 vaccine. The conserved cysteine and the conserved F or W are not part of the CDR3 here.

ASSLDFSNQPQH	TRBV27
ASSTRGESGGVSYEQY	TRBV19
ASSLEASSGEQF	TRBV5-1
ASSPQQGNQPQH	TRBV18
ASSPGTGFTGELF	TRBV3-1/TRBV3-2
ASSYQGANTGELF	TRBV7-3
ASSLSVGVSSYGYT	TRBV27
ASSPWTDPNTEAF	TRBV18
ASSQDWGRALVDTQY	TRBV4-3
ASSHGQGFVAEAF	TRBV3-1/TRBV3-2
ASSQEEGSSGTQY	TRBV4-3
ASSPVAGETQY	TRBV18
AWRKGSAEAF	TRBV30
ASSIDLHNQPQH	TRBV19
ASSPGQGPYEQY	TRBV7-3
ASSVAGLHTGELF	TRBV9
AWSVQGLSEAF	TRBV30
ASSLGGRSGANTGELF	TRBV7-7
ASSQAGSNQPQH	TRBV4-1
ASSPGQGSYEQY	TRBV6-5
ASSQVASGGLSTDTQY	TRBV4-2
SAEIPGRKGGNQPQH	TRBV29-1
ASKSGGANEKLF	TRBV13
ASSKLEGGRDTQY	TRBV27
ASSDLYGNEQF	TRBV9
ASSSTGGSTEAF	TRBV11-3
ASRGGPGTEAF	TRBV5-1
ASSARAGTT	TRBV9
ASSEIGDSGNTIY	TRBV6-1
ASSLNSLSTSEAF	TRBV7-3
ASSLYGGNTEAF	TRBV5-8
ASSLYPGVIGAF	TRBV7-9
AWSRGDIPTKQY	TRBV30
ASSPSGLDDNEQF	TRBV18
ASSEDGGSNQPQH	TRBV6-4
ASSFTAGRHEQY	TRBV5-1
ASSLGQTGETQY	TRBV5-5
ATSRDQGGGGEKLF	TRBV15
ASSGPGSGNTIY	TRBV2
ASSFGPGGLGNQPQH	TRBV5-4
ASSGQGALGTEAF	TRBV14
ASSGRDSDYEQY	TRBV28
ASSTGGGYT	TRBV12-3/TRBV12-4
SVSTGSITDTQY	TRBV29-1